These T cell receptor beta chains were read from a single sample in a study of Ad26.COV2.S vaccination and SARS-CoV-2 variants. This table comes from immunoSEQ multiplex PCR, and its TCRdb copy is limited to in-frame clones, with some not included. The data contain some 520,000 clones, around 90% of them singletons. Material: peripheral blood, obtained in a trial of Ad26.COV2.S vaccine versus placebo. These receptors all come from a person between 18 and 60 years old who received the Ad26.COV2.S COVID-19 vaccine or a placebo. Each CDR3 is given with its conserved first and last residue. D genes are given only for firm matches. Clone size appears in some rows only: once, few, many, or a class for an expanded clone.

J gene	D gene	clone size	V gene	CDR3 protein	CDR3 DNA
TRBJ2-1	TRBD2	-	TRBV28	CASSPQTSGNNEQFF	TGTGCCAGCAGTCCCCAGACTAGCGGGAACAATGAGCAGTTCTTC
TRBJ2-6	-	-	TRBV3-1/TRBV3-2	CASSQEAGTGANVLTF	TGTGCCAGCAGCCAAGAGGCAGGGACTGGGGCCAACGTCCTGACTTTC
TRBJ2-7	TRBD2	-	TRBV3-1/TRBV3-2	CASSPNLGLAGGTQSEQYF	TGTGCCAGCAGCCCCAACTTAGGACTAGCGGGAGGGACCCAGAGCGAGCAGTACTTC
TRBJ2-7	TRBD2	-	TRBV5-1	CASSFGTSGSYEQYF	TGCGCCAGCAGCTTCGGGACTAGCGGGAGCTACGAGCAGTACTTC
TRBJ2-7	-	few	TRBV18	CASSPHQYQRSYEQYF	TGTGCCAGCTCACCCCATCAATATCAGAGGTCCTACGAGCAGTACTTC
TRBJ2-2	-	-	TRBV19	CASLERGPGGTGELFF	TGTGCCAGTCTTGAGAGAGGGCCGGGTGGCACCGGGGAGCTGTTTTTT
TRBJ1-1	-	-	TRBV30	CAWELGRGNTEAFF	TGTGCCTGGGAATTGGGACGGGGGAACACTGAAGCTTTCTTT
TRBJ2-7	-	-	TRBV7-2	CASSLGALGGRRGEQYF	TGTGCCAGCAGCTTAGGAGCTTTGGGGGGCCGGCGGGGCGAGCAGTACTTC
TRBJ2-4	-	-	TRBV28	CASSLRGAGTIAKNIQYF	TGTGCCAGCAGTTTAAGGGGGGCCGGGACTATTGCCAAAAACATTCAGTACTTC
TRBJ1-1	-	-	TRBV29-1	CSVEGTVQNTEAFF	TGCAGCGTTGAGGGTACAGTCCAGAACACTGAAGCTTTCTTT
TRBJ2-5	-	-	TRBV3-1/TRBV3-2	CASSQGSTALQETQYF	TGTGCCAGCAGCCAAGGTAGCACAGCCCTCCAAGAGACCCAGTACTTC
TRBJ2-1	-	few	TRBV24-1	CATSDPGVDEQFF	TGTGCCACCAGTGACCCAGGGGTCGATGAGCAGTTCTTC
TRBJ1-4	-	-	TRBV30	CALGRGGVRELFF	TGTGCCTTGGGCCGAGGGGGGGTCAGAGAACTGTTTTTT